This TCR beta chain appears in the sequencing data of a study of lymphopenia after photon versus proton radiotherapy. Assay: immunoSEQ multiplex PCR; the TCRdb copy retains only in-frame clones and omits some. The sample has over 50,000 clones, about 90% seen once. V lost 0 bases, J lost 5 bases, and 4 bases lay in between. CDR3 size: 12 residues. CDR1 is LGHNA, CDR2 YNFKEQ, per germline. Notes on the study in general: Only patients who died were analyzed for survival; proton advantage is unproven. Post-nadir TCR diversity decline inversely tracked overall survival among those who died. Proton therapy kept repertoires fairly stable, unlike photons, which gained effector/memory cells.

A note on this clone: What it binds is unknown.

The chain has TRBV4-2 and TRBJ1-2, with unresolved D. The material was peripheral blood, obtained from a patient treated with photon-based radiotherapy. The TCR comes from a man aged 35 to 55 with gastric cancer. The DNA of the CDR3 is TGTGCCAGCAGCCAAGATCAGTATGGCTACACCTTC. Translation: CASSQDQYGYTF.